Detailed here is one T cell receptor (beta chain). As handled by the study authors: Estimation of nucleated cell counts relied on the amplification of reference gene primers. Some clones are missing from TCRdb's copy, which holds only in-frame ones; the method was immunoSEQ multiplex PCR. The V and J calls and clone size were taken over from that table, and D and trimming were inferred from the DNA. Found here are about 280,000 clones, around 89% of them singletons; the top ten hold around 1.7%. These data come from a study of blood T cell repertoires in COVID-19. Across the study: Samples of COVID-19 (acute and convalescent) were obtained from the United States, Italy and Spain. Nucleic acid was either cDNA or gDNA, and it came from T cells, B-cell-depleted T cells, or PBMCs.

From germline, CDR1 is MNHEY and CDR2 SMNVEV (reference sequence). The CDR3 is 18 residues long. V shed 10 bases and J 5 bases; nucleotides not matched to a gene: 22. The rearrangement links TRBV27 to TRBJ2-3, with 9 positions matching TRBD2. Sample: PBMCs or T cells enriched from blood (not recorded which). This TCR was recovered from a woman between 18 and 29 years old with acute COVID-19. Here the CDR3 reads CATTADLAGGPRGDTQYF. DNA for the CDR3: TGTGCCACCACCGCCGATTTGGCGGGAGGGCCTAGAGGAGATACGCAGTATTTT.